This passage covers 17 T cell receptor beta chains from one sample sequenced in a study of human thymus T cells. Sequencing was performed with immunoSEQ multiplex PCR; in TCRdb, only in-frame clones are kept and a portion is missing. The table includes approximately 49,000 clones, over 90% detected once. Input material: blood. The receptors stem from a girl under two years old with a congenital heart defect but otherwise immunologically healthy.

The J gene is TRBJ2-7, the V gene TRBV4-1; 7 nucleotides align to TRBD1. CDR1 is MGHRA, CDR2 YSYEKL, per germline. This CDR3 is 15 amino acids long. Germline trimming cut 1 base from V and 3 bases from J; bases unmatched to any gene: 6. The CDR3 is CASSQGPTGLYEQYF. The DNA for the CDR3 is TGCGCCAGCAGCCAAGGCCCGACAGGGCTCTACGAGCAGTACTTC.

This chain's CDR3 is CASSASSGRAGETQYF. In DNA, the CDR3 is TGTGCCAGCAGTGCGTCTAGCGGGAGGGCCGGAGAGACCCAGTACTTC. The chain uses TRBV2 and TRBJ2-5; TRBD2 agrees at 12 bases. The V gene's germline CDR1 is SNHLY and CDR2 FYNNEI. The J segment lost 4 bases and the V segment lost 4 bases, leaving 7 bases of the junction unmatched. The CDR3 runs to 16 residues. The complete variable domain, with remaining parts taken from reference TRBV2 and TRBJ2-5, reads EPEVTQTPSHQVTQMGQEVILRCVPISNHLYFYWYRQILGQKVEFLVSFYNNEISEKSEIFDDQFSVERPDGSNFTLKIRSTKLEDSAMYFCASSASSGRAGETQYFGPGTRLLVL.

The V and J genes are TRBV4-1 and TRBJ2-3, with 11 bases aligning to TRBD2. The length of the CDR3 is 19 residues. V lost 1 base, J lost 0 bases, and 9 bases stayed unmatched. Per germline, CDR1 MGHRA and CDR2 YSYEKL. CDR3 protein: CASSQVGLAGGRSTDTQYF. The CDR3 DNA reads as TGCGCCAGCAGCCAAGTGGGGCTAGCGGGAGGTAGGAGCACAGATACGCAGTATTTT.

The chain uses TRBV27 and TRBJ2-7, with 13 bases fitting TRBD2. Unmatched junction bases numbered 6, after V lost 3 bases and J lost 7 bases. From germline, CDR1 is MNHEY and CDR2 SMNVEV (reference sequence). The length of the CDR3 is 15 residues. The CDR3 region has the DNA TGTGCCAGCAGTTTCGGACTAGCGGGAGTACAAGAGCAGTACTTC. Its protein product is CASSFGLAGVQEQYF.

The V gene is TRBV2, the J gene TRBJ2-7; D ambiguous. V was clipped by 6 bases and J by 4 bases, with 16 bases between them. CDR3 length: 14 amino acids. From germline, CDR1 is SNHLY and CDR2 FYNNEI. The CDR3 nucleotides read TGTGCCAGCAGACCCCCCAGAACACTTTACGAGCAGTACTTC. As protein: CASRPPRTLYEQYF.

The chain has TRBV6-4 and TRBJ1-5; weak D call: TRBD1 (6 bases). V was clipped by 6 bases and J by 0 bases, with 12 bases between them. The V gene's germline CDR1 is MRHNA and CDR2 SNTAGT. The CDR3 runs to 15 residues. CDR3 loop: CASSAAGDSNQPQHF. The DNA for the CDR3 is TGTGCCAGCAGCGCGGCAGGGGATAGCAATCAGCCCCAGCATTTT.

The chain combines TRBV14 with TRBJ2-1, with TRBD2 identical over 7 bases. The V gene's germline CDR1 is SGHDN and CDR2 FVKESK. This CDR3 comprises 15 residues. J was trimmed by 4 bases and V by 1 base; bases with no gene match: 4. The CDR3 loop reads CASSQVGGRYNEQFF. The CDR3, as DNA: TGTGCCAGCAGCCAAGTAGGCGGGAGATACAATGAGCAGTTCTTC.

V and J are TRBV21-1 and TRBJ2-1; the table assigns TRBD2, which was not confirmed against the DNA. TRBV21-1 is assigned pseudogene status. The CDR3 has 18 amino acids. The CDR3 DNA sequence: TGTGCCAGCAGCAAAGATTCACTAGCGAGGAGCTCCTACAATGAGCAGTTCTTC. Translation gives CASSKDSLARSSYNEQFF.

The CDR3 sequence: CASSPSSGRSSYEQYF. The CDR3 DNA sequence: TGTGCCAGCAGTCCCTCTAGCGGGAGGAGCTCCTACGAGCAGTACTTC. The rearrangement uses TRBV27 and TRBJ2-7, with 11 bases identical to TRBD2. Trimming removed 5 bases from V and 0 bases from J; junction bases left unmatched: 6. Looked up from germline, CDR1 is MNHEY and CDR2 is SMNVEV (reference sequence). The CDR3 consists of 16 residues.

This rearrangement joins TRBV28 to TRBJ2-7; D possibly corresponds to TRBD1 (5 bases). The germline V gene encodes CDR1 MDHEN and CDR2 SYDVKM. V was shortened by 6 bases and J by 3 bases, with 12 bases between the two germline ends. CDR3 length: 13 amino acids. The CDR3: CASSGDRVYEQYF. The CDR3 nucleotides are TGTGCCAGCAGCGGAGACAGAGTCTACGAGCAGTACTTC.

This rearrangement joins TRBV5-1 to TRBJ2-2; 16 nucleotides line up with TRBD2. The CDR3 runs to 16 residues. The V and J ends lost 6 bases and 6 bases, in that order; junction bases with no gene match: 5. Germline V CDR1 and CDR2: SGHRS, YFSETQ. The CDR3 nucleotides are TGCGCCAGCACCTCCGGGACTAGCGGGAGGGCCGGGGAGCTGTTTTTT. Translating it yields CASTSGTSGRAGELFF.

The chain is built from TRBV4-2 and TRBJ1-2; D gene unclear. CDR1 is LGHNA and CDR2 is YNFKEQ in the germline V gene. Trimming took off 2 bases at V and 4 bases at J, with 11 bases between the two ends. This CDR3 contains 14 residues. The CDR3 spells CASSQRTEFYGYTF. CDR3 nucleotide sequence: TGTGCCAGCAGCCAAAGGACGGAGTTCTATGGCTACACCTTC.

The J gene is TRBJ2-1, the V gene TRBV11-2, with 7 bases matching TRBD2. Germline CDR1 is SGHAT and CDR2 is FQNNGV. Trimming removed 3 bases from V and 0 bases from J; junction bases left unmatched: 5. The CDR3 extends over 16 amino acids. The CDR3 is CASSFRRESSYNEQFF. CDR3 coding DNA: TGTGCCAGCAGCTTTCGGCGGGAGAGCTCCTACAATGAGCAGTTCTTC.

The chain uses TRBV25-1 and TRBJ2-7, with 10 bases matching TRBD2. In germline, CDR1 is MGHDK, CDR2 SYGVNS. This CDR3 is built from 17 residues. The junction had 13 bases not matched to a gene; V was cut back by 4 bases and J by 4 bases. This CDR3 reads CASSGGGLAGALYEQYF. CDR3 nucleotides: TGTGCCAGCAGTGGCGGCGGGCTAGCGGGAGCCCTATACGAGCAGTACTTC.

The chain employs TRBV2 and TRBJ2-3; D call uncertain. The CDR3 is 15 residues long. Trimming took 7 bases from V and 0 from J, leaving 14 bases between them. Germline CDR1 SNHLY, CDR2 FYNNEI. The CDR3 spells CASTAHTASTDTQYF. The CDR3 nucleotides read TGTGCCAGCACCGCCCACACCGCTAGCACAGATACGCAGTATTTT. Complete variable domain (other parts from reference TRBV2 and TRBJ2-3): EPEVTQTPSHQVTQMGQEVILRCVPISNHLYFYWYRQILGQKVEFLVSFYNNEISEKSEIFDDQFSVERPDGSNFTLKIRSTKLEDSAMYFCASTAHTASTDTQYFGPGTRLTVL.

The chain employs TRBV5-4 and TRBJ2-7; D uncertain. The V and J ends lost 5 bases and 4 bases respectively, with 13 bases between them. The CDR3 has 13 residues. Germline CDR1 reads SGHNT; CDR2 reads YYREEE (reference sequence). The CDR3, as DNA: TGTGCCAGCAGTTTGTCACCAGAGTACGAGCAGTACTTC. Its translation: CASSLSPEYEQYF.

This chain links TRBV6-6 with TRBJ2-1; 8 positions match TRBD2. This CDR3 is built from 15 residues. Germline V gene lookup returns CDR1 MNHNY and CDR2 SVGAGI (reference sequence). V shed 2 bases and J 0 bases; nucleotides not matched to a gene: 0. The CDR3 loop is CASSYSGSSYNEQFF. The CDR3 bases are TGTGCCAGCAGTTACAGCGGGAGCTCCTACAATGAGCAGTTCTTC.